Below, one TCR beta chain is given with its context. Time point of the sample: pre-treatment sample, taken before nivolumab and TIL therapy. Patients were adults with stage 4 NSCLC. The libraries were made with immunoSEQ v3. Assay used: immunoSEQ multiplex PCR; TCRdb lists only in-frame clones, some missing. Of tens of thousands of clones in the sample, about two thirds were seen once. The data were obtained in a study of TIL therapy for anti-PD-1-resistant metastatic lung cancer. V was clipped by 4 bases and J by 1 base; unmatched bases: 3. Germline values: CDR1 SGHRS, CDR2 YFSETQ. The CDR3 is 15 amino acids.

This specimen consisted of blood, obtained at baseline. V and J are TRBV5-1 and TRBJ2-2; 8 bases agree with TRBD1. The receptor comes from a person aged 25-85 years with non-small cell lung cancer. CDR3 region: CASSIGQGNTGELFF. Here the CDR3 DNA reads TGCGCCAGCAGCATCGGACAGGGGAACACCGGGGAGCTGTTTTTT.